One sample yielded the 20 T cell receptor beta chains listed below, sequenced in a study of beta chain features in type 1 diabetes. Expressed TCRB transcripts were sequenced because the isolated RNA had all been reverse transcribed beforehand. Generated by immunoSEQ multiplex PCR, the TCRdb table keeps only in-frame clones and is missing some. The data hold a few hundred thousand clones, with approximately 12% observed a single time. Sequencing input: naive CD4+ T cells from blood. These receptors were taken from a young man in good health.

This sequence joins TRBV5-1 and TRBJ1-6; tentatively, D is TRBD1 (5 bases). CDR3 length: 16 amino acids. Germline lookup yields CDR1 SGHRS and CDR2 YFSETQ. The V gene lost 0 bases and the J gene lost 8 bases, with 15 bases spanning the gap. Written as DNA, the CDR3 is TGCGCCAGCAGCTTGGGATCGGGACTTTTGGATTCACCCCTCCACTTT. Translated: CASSLGSGLLDSPLHF. Full variable domain (outside the CDR3, taken from reference TRBV5-1 and TRBJ1-6): KAGVTQTPRYLIKTRGQQVTLSCSPISGHRSVSWYQQTPGQGLQFLFEYFSETQRNKGNFPGRFSGRQFSNSRSEMNVSTLELGDSALYLCASSLGSGLLDSPLHFGNGTRLTVT.

V usage is TRBV4-2 and J usage is TRBJ2-7, with 7 bases fitting TRBD1. CDR1 is LGHNA and CDR2 is YNFKEQ in the germline V gene. V shed 6 bases and J 1 base; nucleotides not matched to a gene: 3. The CDR3 length is 13 residues. In DNA form, the CDR3 reads TGTGCCAGCAGTGGACAGGTTTCCTACGAGCAGTACTTC. Amino acid sequence: CASSGQVSYEQYF.

This chain connects TRBV30 to TRBJ2-7; the match to TRBD2 covers 9 bases. CDR3 length equals 12 residues. Germline loops: CDR1 GTSNPN, CDR2 SVGIG (reference sequence). V shed 4 bases, J shed 3 bases, and the junction held 1 base outside the gene matches. The CDR3 nucleotides read TGTGCCTGGACTAGCGGGAACTACGAGCAGTACTTC. This encodes CAWTSGNYEQYF.

Only a few counts were recorded for this clone. The chain carries TRBV29-1 and TRBJ1-5, with D perhaps TRBD1 (5 bases). V was cut by 4 bases and J by 4 bases, with 8 bases left in between. The CDR3 spans 12 residues. From germline, CDR1 is SQVTM and CDR2 ANQGSEA. CDR3 sequence reads: CSVGQPNQPQHF. CDR3 coding DNA: TGCAGCGTTGGACAGCCTAATCAGCCCCAGCATTTT.

The sample holds a few counts of this clone. This chain uses TRBV7-3 with TRBJ2-1; D is undetermined. V shed 2 bases and J shed 0 bases, with 17 bases lying between them. The length of the CDR3 is 18 residues. Germline V gene lookup returns CDR1 SGHTA and CDR2 FQGTGA. CDR3 loop: CASSLLPRKWASYNEQFF. In DNA form, the CDR3 reads TGTGCCAGCAGCTTACTACCCCGGAAGTGGGCCTCCTACAATGAGCAGTTCTTC.

This clone was counted only a few times. The gene calls are TRBV9 and TRBJ1-1; D uncertain. CDR1 is SGDLS and CDR2 is YYNGEE in the germline V gene. The CDR3 runs 14 residues. V was pared by 0 bases and J by 0 bases, with 6 bases between. Written as DNA, the CDR3 is TGTGCCAGCAGCGTAGGCAGTATGAACACTGAAGCTTTCTTT. This encodes CASSVGSMNTEAFF.

V gene TRBV18 combines with J gene TRBJ1-3, with TRBD1 as a possible D gene (5 bases). V lost 2 bases and J lost 0, with 8 bases in between. The CDR3 is 15 amino acids. In germline, CDR1 is KGHSH, CDR2 LQKENI. The CDR3: CASSPGATSGNTIYF. The DNA of the CDR3 is TGTGCCAGCTCACCAGGGGCAACCTCTGGAAACACCATATATTTT.

V and J are TRBV7-2 and TRBJ2-1; TRBD2 matches at 8 bases. CDR3 length: 15 amino acids. The J segment lost 7 bases and the V segment lost 6 bases, leaving 11 bases of the junction unmatched. Looked up from germline, CDR1 is SGHTA and CDR2 is FQGNSA. CDR3 sequence: CASRTPGLVINEQFF. The CDR3 DNA follows: TGTGCCAGCAGGACTCCGGGACTAGTAATTAATGAGCAGTTCTTC.

This clone showed up just a few times. This rearrangement joins TRBV5-1 to TRBJ2-7; perhaps TRBD2 as D (5 bases). V gave up 2 bases and J gave up 5 bases, with 17 bases separating them. Per the germline V gene, CDR1 is SGHRS and CDR2 is YFSETQ. There are 15 residues in the CDR3. This CDR3 reads CASSFEGQLENEQYF. In nucleotides, the CDR3 is TGCGCCAGCAGCTTTGAAGGCCAACTAGAGAACGAGCAGTACTTC.

The chain combines TRBV9 with TRBJ2-5, with D possibly matching TRBD2 (6 bases). This CDR3 spans 16 amino acids. Trimming stripped 3 bases from V and 2 bases from J, with 17 bases between. Germline lookup yields CDR1 SGDLS and CDR2 YYNGEE. The DNA of the CDR3 is TGTGCCAGCAGCGAGGTTGGGGTAGCGGCGCAAGAGACCCAGTACTTC. Its translation is CASSEVGVAAQETQYF.

The table lists this clone with a few counts. This chain uses TRBV5-5 with TRBJ2-5; the D gene is possibly TRBD1 (5 bases). Germline V gives CDR1 SGHKS, CDR2 YYEKEE (reference sequence). Trimming cost V 3 bases and J 4 bases, with 19 bases left between them. There are 16 residues in the CDR3. The CDR3: CASSSLLAGRAETQYF. The CDR3 region has the DNA TGTGCCAGCAGCTCGCTCCTTGCAGGGCGCGCAGAGACCCAGTACTTC.

This sequence joins TRBV10-3 and TRBJ1-5; TRBD1 is a possible D gene (5 bases). With 1 base removed from V and 5 bases from J, the gap between germline ends came to 15 bases. The V gene's germline CDR1 is ENHRY and CDR2 SYGVKD. CDR3 length: 16 amino acids. Written as DNA, the CDR3 is TGTGCCATCAGTGAGTACGACAGCCCAGGGTATCAGCCCCAGCATTTT. Protein sequence: CAISEYDSPGYQPQHF.

This clone has only a few counts. The J gene is TRBJ2-7, the V gene TRBV7-2; 7 nucleotides line up with TRBD2. Losses at the gene ends were 2 bases for V and 2 bases for J; bases not matched to a gene: 6. Germline V gene sequence: CDR1 SGHTA, CDR2 FQGNSA. The CDR3 sequence is 15 residues long. The CDR3 here is CASSLTAGVTYEQYF. CDR3 coding DNA: TGTGCCAGCAGCTTAACGGCGGGAGTAACCTACGAGCAGTACTTC.

The V gene is TRBV4-2, the J gene TRBJ2-7, with TRBD1 as a possible D gene (5 bases). This CDR3 comprises 14 residues. The V gene lost 6 bases and the J gene lost 1 base, with 13 bases spanning the gap. Germline V CDR1 and CDR2: LGHNA, YNFKEQ. This CDR3 is CASRIDRQSYEQYF. The CDR3 region has the DNA TGTGCCAGCAGAATAGACAGACAGTCCTACGAGCAGTACTTC.

The V and J genes are TRBV18 and TRBJ2-5; D gene unclear. The CDR3 spans 15 residues. Germline V CDR1 and CDR2: KGHSH, LQKENI. V was cut by 2 bases and J by 11 bases, with 21 bases left in between. CDR3 DNA: TGTGCCAGCTCACCATCTTGGCTACCCTCCCTAGAGCAGTACTTC. It is translated as CASSPSWLPSLEQYF.

This chain joins TRBV7-8 and TRBJ2-1; D unresolved. This CDR3 is 13 amino acids long. Germline V lookup: CDR1 SGHVS, CDR2 FQNEAQ. Trimming removed 0 bases from V and 6 bases from J, with 6 bases in between. In DNA, the CDR3 is TGTGCCAGCAGCTTAGCGTTATCCAATGAGCAGTTCTTC. Its protein is CASSLALSNEQFF. The complete variable domain, with remaining parts taken from reference TRBV7-8 and TRBJ2-1, reads GAGVSQSPRYKVAKRGQDVALRCDPISGHVSLFWYQQALGQGPEFLTYFQNEAQLDKSGLPSDRFFAERPEGSVSTLKIQRTQQEDSAVYLCASSLALSNEQFFGPGTRLTVL.

The gene calls are TRBV28 and TRBJ2-3; a weak D match, TRBD1 (6 bases). Germline CDR1 and CDR2: MDHEN and SYDVKM. The CDR3 runs to 14 residues. V was cut by 1 base and J by 4 bases, with 9 bases left in between. The CDR3 here is CASSLFGGADTQYF. The CDR3 nucleotides read TGTGCCAGCAGTTTATTTGGGGGCGCAGATACGCAGTATTTT.

The chain is built from TRBV30 and TRBJ2-7; the D gene is possibly TRBD2 (6 bases). Per germline, CDR1 GTSNPN and CDR2 SVGIG (reference sequence). The CDR3 totals 14 residues. The V and J ends lost 0 bases and 3 bases respectively, with 12 bases between them. As DNA, the CDR3 is TGTGCCTGGAGTGTACGACTAGGAAGCTACGAGCAGTACTTC. Its translation: CAWSVRLGSYEQYF. The whole variable domain, filled in from reference TRBV30 and TRBJ2-7, reads SQTIHQWPATLVQPVGSPLSLECTVEGTSNPNLYWYRQAAGRGLQLLFYSVGIGQISSEVPQNLSASRPQDRQFILSSKKLLLSDSGFYLCAWSVRLGSYEQYFGPGTRLTVT.

V and J are TRBV19 and TRBJ2-1; 7 positions match TRBD2. The CDR3 has 16 residues. J gave up 0 bases and V 3 bases, and 5 bases lay outside the gene matches. Germline V gene lookup returns CDR1 LNHDA and CDR2 SQIVND (reference sequence). CDR3 DNA sequence: TGTGCCAGTAGTATCTCCGGGACTAACTCCTACAATGAGCAGTTCTTC. Protein: CASSISGTNSYNEQFF.

This clone came up a few times. This chain links TRBV4-3 with TRBJ2-7; D gene unclear. V gave up 1 base and J gave up 4 bases, with 8 bases separating them. The germline CDR1 and CDR2 sequences are LGHNA and YSLEER. The CDR3 contains 13 residues. CDR3 DNA: TGCGCCAGCAGCCAAGGTCCTCGGTACGAGCAGTACTTC. This gives the protein CASSQGPRYEQYF.